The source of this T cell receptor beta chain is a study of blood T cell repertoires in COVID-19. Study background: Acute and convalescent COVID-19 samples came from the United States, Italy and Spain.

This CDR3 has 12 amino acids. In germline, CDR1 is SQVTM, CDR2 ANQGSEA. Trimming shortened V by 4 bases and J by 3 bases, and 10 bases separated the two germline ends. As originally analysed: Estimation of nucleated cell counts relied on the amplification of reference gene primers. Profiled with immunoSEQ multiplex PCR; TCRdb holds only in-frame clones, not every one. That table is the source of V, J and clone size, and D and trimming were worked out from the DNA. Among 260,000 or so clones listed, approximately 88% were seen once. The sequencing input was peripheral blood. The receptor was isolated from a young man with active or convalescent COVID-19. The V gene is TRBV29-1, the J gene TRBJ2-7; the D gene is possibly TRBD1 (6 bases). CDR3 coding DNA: TGCAGCGTTGGGTCAGGGGTCTACGAGCAGTACTTC. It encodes CSVGSGVYEQYF.